A single sample is the source of the 5 T cell receptor beta chains below, sequenced in a study of regulatory T cells in long-lasting Graves disease. CDR3-region Arm-PCR and iRepertoire HTBI primers produced the TCR beta libraries. A single record per CDR3 protein comes from TCRdb applying MiXCR to the multiplex PCR reads. The sample holds 440,000 or so distinct CDR3 sequences, about 16% seen once. Described time point: newly diagnosed GD, antithyroid drugs for less than 3 months. The authors made the TCR library using RNA they extracted from PBMCs. This same sample was also part of a study on T cells in Graves' hyperthyroidism and ophthalmopathy.

The material sequenced was peripheral blood mononuclear cells (PBMCs), taken at new diagnosis, from a patient treated with antithyroid drugs. Every receptor here comes from a woman in her thirties with Graves disease.

This rearrangement joins TRBV24-1 to TRBJ2-1, with 14 bases aligning to TRBD2. The V segment lost 2 bases and the J segment 10 bases; nucleotides outside the gene matches: 6. The CDR3 length is 16 residues. The germline V gene has CDR1 KGHDR and CDR2 SFDVKD. The chain's CDR3 is CATSDWGLAGVGEQFF. CDR3 nucleotides: TGTGCCACCAGTGATTGGGGACTAGCGGGAGTTGGGGAGCAGTTCTTC.

The sample holds a few counts of this clonotype. J is TRBJ2-3 and V is TRBV19; D is possibly TRBD1 or TRBD2 (6 bases each). The CDR3 length is 17 residues. Germline V gives CDR1 LNHDA, CDR2 SQIVND (reference sequence). Trimming took off 3 bases at V and 6 bases at J, with 22 bases between the two ends. This chain's CDR3 is CASSIGVGGSPRDTQYF. The DNA for the CDR3 is TGTGCCAGTAGTATCGGAGTCGGGGGCTCCCCCCGGGATACGCAGTATTTT. The full variable domain, with the rest looked up from reference TRBV19 and TRBJ2-3, is DGGITQSPKYLFRKEGQNVTLSCEQNLNHDAMYWYRQDPGQGLRLIYYSQIVNDFQKGDIAEGYSVSREKKESFPLTVTSAQKNPTAFYLCASSIGVGGSPRDTQYFGPGTRLTVL.

The sample holds many counts of this clonotype. This chain links TRBV24-1 with TRBJ2-1; TRBD2 matches 12 bases. The V gene end was trimmed by 2 bases and the J gene end by 7 bases; junction bases not matched to a gene: 8. CDR1 is KGHDR and CDR2 is SFDVKD in the germline V gene. This CDR3 is 17 amino acids long. CDR3 sequence: CATSDSRLAGVKNEQFF. The CDR3 region has the DNA TGTGCCACCAGTGATTCAAGACTAGCGGGAGTAAAAAATGAGCAGTTCTTC.

This clonotype came up a few times. This chain joins TRBV20-1 and TRBJ2-7; 10 bases agree with TRBD1. The V gene end was trimmed by 5 bases and the J gene end by 6 bases; junction bases not matched to a gene: 13. This CDR3 is 15 amino acids long. Germline CDR1 is DFQATT and CDR2 is SNEGSKA (reference sequence). The CDR3 protein is CSAGRDRDRGAEQYF. The DNA for the CDR3 is TGCAGTGCTGGAAGGGACCGGGACAGGGGAGCCGAGCAGTACTTC.

This clonotype has ten or more counts. The chain employs TRBV5-1 and TRBJ2-1, with 10 positions matching TRBD2. V lost 0 bases, J lost 0 bases, and 9 bases stayed unmatched. Looked up from germline, CDR1 is SGHRS and CDR2 is YFSETQ. The CDR3 runs 19 residues. As DNA, the CDR3 is TGCGCCAGCAGCTTGGCGAGGACTAGCGGATATAGCTCCTACAATGAGCAGTTCTTC. Protein: CASSLARTSGYSSYNEQFF.